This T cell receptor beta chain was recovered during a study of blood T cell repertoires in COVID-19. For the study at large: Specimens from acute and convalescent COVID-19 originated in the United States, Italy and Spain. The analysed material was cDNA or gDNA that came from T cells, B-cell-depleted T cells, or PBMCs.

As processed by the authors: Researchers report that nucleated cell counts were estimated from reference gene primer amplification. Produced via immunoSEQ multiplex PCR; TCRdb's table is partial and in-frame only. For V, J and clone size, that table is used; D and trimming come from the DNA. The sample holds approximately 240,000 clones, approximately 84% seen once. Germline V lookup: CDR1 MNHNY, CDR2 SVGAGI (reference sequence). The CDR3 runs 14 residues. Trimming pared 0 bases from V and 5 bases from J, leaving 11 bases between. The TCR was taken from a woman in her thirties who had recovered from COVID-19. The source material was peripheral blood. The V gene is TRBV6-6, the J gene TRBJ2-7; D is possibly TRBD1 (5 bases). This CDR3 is CASSYSPGINEQYF. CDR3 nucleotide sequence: TGTGCCAGCAGTTACTCTCCAGGGATCAACGAGCAGTACTTC.